This TCR beta chain was recorded in a study of blood T cells in healthy people across ages. Primed by a sample-barcoded 5' primer and a J-beta primer mix, a second PCR proceeded for 7 to 11 cycles. TCRdb re-called the 5' RACE reads with MiXCR, one entry per CDR3 protein. This repertoire shows 700,000 to 850,000 distinct CDR3 sequences, roughly 40% found once; its top ten account for roughly 13%. The CDR3 runs to 14 residues. The germline CDR1 and CDR2 sequences are SGHRS and YFSETQ. As for this clonotype: At one of its ends the junction is not consistent with the germline gene, which may arise from a read error.

The sequence was obtained from a man aged 18 to 30 in good health. Material for sequencing was blood. The V call is TRBV5-1, the J call TRBJ2-2; possibly TRBD2 for D (5 bases). In nucleotides, the CDR3 is TGCGCCAGCAGCGCAGAAACTTTCACCGGGGAGCTGTCTTTT. It specifies CASSAETFTGELSF.